The source of this TCR beta chain is a study of regulatory T cells in long-lasting Graves disease. This clonotype was recorded only once. Time point reported: newly diagnosed GD, antithyroid drugs for less than 3 months. RNA extracted from PBMCs served as the sequencing template. Researchers made TCR beta libraries by using iRepertoire HTBI primers and running Arm-PCR on CDR3 regions. One entry per CDR3 protein results from TCRdb running MiXCR on the multiplex PCR reads. Found here are a few hundred thousand distinct CDR3 sequences, over 15% of them singletons; the top ten hold about 32%. These records were also assigned to another study, of T cells in Graves' hyperthyroidism and ophthalmopathy. That work adds: Patients aged 18 to 65 had newly diagnosed hyperthyroidism lasting under 2 months. Orbital computed tomography and thyroid ultrasound, together with serum TRAb and thyroxine and clinical symptoms, were used for diagnoses. In blood, most of the thyroid clonotypes expanded above 0.001 were also present.

The clonotype was recovered from a man aged 40-49 years with Graves disease. The specimen comprised peripheral blood mononuclear cells (PBMCs), sampled at new diagnosis, from a patient treated with antithyroid drugs.

As DNA, the CDR3 is TGTGCCAGCAGCCAAGTGGACACCGGGGAGCTGTTTTTT. Its protein product is CASSQVDTGELFF. J is TRBJ2-2 and V is TRBV3-1, with no clear D. The CDR3 consists of 13 residues. Deletions cut 1 base from V and 3 bases from J, with 3 bases between. Germline CDR1 reads LGHDT; CDR2 reads YNNKEL (reference sequence).